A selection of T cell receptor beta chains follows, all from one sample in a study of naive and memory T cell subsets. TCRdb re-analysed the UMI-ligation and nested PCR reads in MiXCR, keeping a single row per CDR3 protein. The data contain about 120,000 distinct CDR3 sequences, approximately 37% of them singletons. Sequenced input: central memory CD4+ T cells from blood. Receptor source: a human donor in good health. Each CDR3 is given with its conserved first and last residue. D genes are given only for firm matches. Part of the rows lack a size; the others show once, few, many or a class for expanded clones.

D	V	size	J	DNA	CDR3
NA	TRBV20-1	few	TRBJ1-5	TGCAGTGCTAGGCGACAGATTGGTCAGCCCCAGCATTTT	CSARRQIGQPQHF
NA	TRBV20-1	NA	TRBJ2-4	TGCAGTGCTGAAACCACGACTCGGAGGGCCAAAAACATTCAGTACTTC	CSAETTTRRAKNIQYF
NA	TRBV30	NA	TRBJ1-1	TGTGCCTGGAGTGGCAGACCGAACACTGAAGCTTTCTTT	CAWSGRPNTEAFF
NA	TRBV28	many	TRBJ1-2	TGTGCCAGCACCTCCTTGGGGGGTAAGGGGAACTATGGCTACACCTTC	CASTSLGGKGNYGYTF
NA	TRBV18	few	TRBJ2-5	TGTGCCAGCTCACCGGAAACAGGGCAGCGGGAGACCCAGTACTTC	CASSPETGQRETQYF
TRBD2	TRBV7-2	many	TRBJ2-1	TGTGCCAGCAGCTTAGTGGGACTAGCGGAGGGTGAGCAGTTCTTC	CASSLVGLAEGEQFF
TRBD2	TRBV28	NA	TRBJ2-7	TGTGCCAGCATCACCGGGGCTAGCGGAGACTACGAGCAGTACTTC	CASITGASGDYEQYF
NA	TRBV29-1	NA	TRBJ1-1	TGCAGCGTTGAAGAATCGGCAGGGTTCACTGAAGCTTTCTTT	CSVEESAGFTEAFF
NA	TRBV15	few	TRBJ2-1	TGTGCCACCAGCAGAGCAGGGGTCCTCCACGATGAGCAGTTCTTC	CATSRAGVLHDEQFF
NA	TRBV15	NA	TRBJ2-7	TGTGCCACCAGCAGAGCGGGGAACTGGGGGCAGTACTTC	CATSRAGNWGQYF
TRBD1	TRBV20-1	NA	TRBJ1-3	TGCAGTGCTAGACAACAGGGGTCCGGAAACACCATATATTTT	CSARQQGSGNTIYF
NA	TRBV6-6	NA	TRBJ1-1	TGTGCCAGCAACGGTAGGGCCCTGAACACTGAAGCTTTCTTT	CASNGRALNTEAFF